The sequence of this T cell receptor beta chain was determined in a study of blood T cell repertoires in COVID-19. Study-level background: Sample material is recorded as cDNA or gDNA derived from T cells, B-cell-depleted T cells, or PBMCs.

Germline CDR1 reads LGHDT; CDR2 reads YNNKEL (reference sequence). Trimming took off 0 bases at V and 4 bases at J, with 18 bases between the two ends. This CDR3 is 17 amino acids long. Clones were sequenced by immunoSEQ multiplex PCR, and TCRdb holds only the in-frame ones, with some missing. The sample lists hundreds of thousands of clones, around 86% occurring once. The sequence was obtained from a woman younger than 45 with active or convalescent COVID-19. The chain recombines TRBV3-1 (or the pseudogene TRBV3-2) with TRBJ1-2; possibly TRBD1 for D (5 bases). Material: peripheral blood. The CDR3 is CASSQDELPGYVYGYTF. The CDR3 DNA reads TGTGCCAGCAGCCAAGACGAACTACCAGGGTACGTCTATGGCTACACCTTC.